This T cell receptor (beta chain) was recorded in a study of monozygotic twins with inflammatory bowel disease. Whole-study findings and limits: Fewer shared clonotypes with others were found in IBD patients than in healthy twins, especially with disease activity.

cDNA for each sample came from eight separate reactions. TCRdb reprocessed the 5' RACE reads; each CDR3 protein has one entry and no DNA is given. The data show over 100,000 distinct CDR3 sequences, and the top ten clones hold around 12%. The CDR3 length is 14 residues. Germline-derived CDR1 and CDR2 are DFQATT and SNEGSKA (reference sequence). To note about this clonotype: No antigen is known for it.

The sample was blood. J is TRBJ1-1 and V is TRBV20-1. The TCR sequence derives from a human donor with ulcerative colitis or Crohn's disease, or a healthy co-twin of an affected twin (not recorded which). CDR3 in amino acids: CSAREAREGMQAFF.